This T cell receptor (beta chain) was captured in a study of blood T cells in healthy people across ages. Each donor had ten milliliters of peripheral blood drawn. Then a second PCR, running roughly 7 to 11 cycles, was carried out with a sample-barcoded 5' primer and a J-beta primer mix. TCRdb re-called the 5' RACE reads with MiXCR, one entry per CDR3 protein. Of about 940,000 distinct CDR3 sequences in the sample, 40% to 60% are singletons; the top ten hold around 15%. Details on this clonotype: Its antigen is not known. Relative to the germline gene, one junction end is altered; a read error may explain this.

Germline values: CDR1 MNHEY, CDR2 SVGAGI. The CDR3 runs 12 residues. General study findings and limits: Using unsorted PBMCs precluded a conclusive naive versus antigen-experienced comparison.

The clonotype was recovered from a man younger than 45 in good health. The sample taken for sequencing was blood. This rearrangement joins TRBV6-5 to TRBJ2-7; D call uncertain. The CDR3 DNA reads TGTGCCTGCAGCCCCAGGAGCGAGGAGCAGTACTTC. Protein product: CACSPRSEEQYF.